The T cell receptor (beta chain) under discussion was sequenced for a study of prognosis after radiotherapy for stage I lung cancer. From genomic DNA, two-round multiplex PCR was used to amplify TCR beta CDR3. Individual primers that were specific to each TRBV and TRBJ gene served in first-round PCR. TCRdb reprocessed the multiplex PCR reads via MiXCR and lists one record per CDR3 protein. Of tens of thousands of distinct CDR3 sequences listed, roughly 30% were seen once; the top ten hold around 10%. General observations from the study: Unique TCR clones declined after stereotactic body radiation therapy, from a median roughly 9,900 to 7,200. The study left the tumor specificity of the expanded TCR clones undetermined.

Trimming removed 1 base from V and 8 bases from J, with 15 bases in between. Germline V lookup: CDR1 LNHNV, CDR2 YYDKDF (reference sequence). The CDR3 length is 15 residues. This clonotype appeared many times. Its antigen remains unknown. Specimen: PBMCs, collected before or after stereotactic body radiation therapy (not recorded which). The chain uses TRBV15 and TRBJ2-1; the D gene could be TRBD1 or TRBD2 (6 bases each). The receptor comes from a donor aged 50 or older with non-small cell lung cancer. The CDR3 region has the DNA TGTGCCACCAGCAGAGGTGGGGGGCTCAGCGATGAGCAGTTCTTC. It yields the protein CATSRGGGLSDEQFF.